This TCR beta chain was sequenced during a study of hypomethylating agent response in myelodysplastic syndrome. Sequencing used immunoSEQ multiplex PCR; TCRdb keeps in-frame clones, though not all of them. This sample has about 5,100 clones, with 70% to 90% found just once. No T-cell subset sorting was done; bone marrow was analyzed in bulk. In regard to this clone: Its antigen is unidentified.

Germline values: CDR1 SGHRS, CDR2 YFSETQ. The CDR3 covers 20 residues. With 0 bases removed from V and 0 bases from J, the gap between germline ends came to 25 bases. Study-level findings and limits: Novel MDS antigen recognition by shared GLIPH2 clusters is possible but unvalidated.

The input for sequencing was bone marrow, taken before or after starting hypomethylating agent treatment for myelodysplastic syndrome (not recorded which). The receptor comes from a human donor with myelodysplastic syndrome. The chain carries TRBV5-1 and TRBJ2-7; no definite D call. The CDR3 nucleotides read TGCGCCAGCAGCTTGGCCCCCCCCGCTTTGGTGGTTTCAAGCTCCTACGAGCAGTACTTC. This translates into CASSLAPPALVVSSSYEQYF.